These 30 T cell receptor beta chains were all obtained from the same sample, sequenced in a study of cytomegalovirus exposure and HLA in healthy donors. Clones were sequenced by immunoSEQ multiplex PCR, and TCRdb holds only the in-frame ones, with some missing. The sample lists 150,000 or so clones; 85% to 90% were seen once. Sequencing input: PBMCs. These receptors were obtained from a woman aged 18 to 35 in good health and CMV-seronegative.

The CDR3 bases are TGTGCCAGCCAACCAACAGGCTCCTATGAAAAACTGTTTTTT. It is translated as CASQPTGSYEKLFF. The rearrangement links TRBV18 to TRBJ1-4; a weak D match, TRBD1 (5 bases). V dropped 8 bases and J dropped 6 bases, with 16 bases sitting between them. The CDR3 has 14 residues. Germline V gene lookup returns CDR1 KGHSH and CDR2 LQKENI.

The chain has TRBV19 and TRBJ1-2; D gene uncertain. V was pared by 1 base and J by 4 bases, with 10 bases between. Per germline, CDR1 LNHDA and CDR2 SQIVND (reference sequence). CDR3 size: 14 residues. The CDR3, as DNA: TGTGCCAGTAGTATAGGCTACGGTCCCTATGGCTACACCTTC. It encodes CASSIGYGPYGYTF.

The CDR3 DNA sequence: TGTGCCAGCTCACCCGACAGGGAACAAATAGGTGAGGCGGAACTGTTTTTT. Translated, it gives CASSPDREQIGEAELFF. The chain uses TRBV18 and TRBJ1-4; TRBD1 matches at 7 bases. Germline CDR1 is KGHSH and CDR2 is LQKENI. The junction had 19 bases not matched to a gene; V was cut back by 3 bases and J by 12 bases. The CDR3 loop spans 17 amino acids. Combining the CDR3 with reference TRBV18 and TRBJ1-4 gives the whole variable domain NAGVMQNPRHLVRRRGQEARLRCSPMKGHSHVYWYRQLPEEGLKFMVYLQKENIIDESGMPKERFSAEFPKEGPSILRIQQVVRGDSAAYFCASSPDREQIGEAELFFGSGTQLSVL.

J is TRBJ2-7 and V is TRBV5-4; unclear D gene. Germline V lookup: CDR1 SGHNT, CDR2 YYREEE (reference sequence). This CDR3 comprises 11 residues. Trimming removed 2 bases from V and 3 bases from J, with 3 bases in between. This chain's CDR3 is CASSFYYEQYF. For the CDR3, the DNA is TGTGCCAGCAGCTTTTACTACGAGCAGTACTTC. Drawing the rest from reference TRBV5-4 and TRBJ2-7, the complete variable domain is ETGVTQSPTHLIKTRGQQVTLRCSSQSGHNTVSWYQQALGQGPQFIFQYYREEENGRGNFPPRFSGLQFPNYSSELNVNALELDDSALYLCASSFYYEQYFGPGTRLTVT.

The CDR3, as DNA: TGTGCCAGCAGCCCGGACAGCTATGGCTACACCTTC. Protein product: CASSPDSYGYTF. V is TRBV7-3 and J is TRBJ1-2; possible D gene TRBD1, 6 bases. Per the germline V gene, CDR1 is SGHTA and CDR2 is FQGTGA. The V end lost 5 bases, the J end lost 4 bases, and 8 bases lay between the germline ends. CDR3 length equals 12 residues. Complete variable domain (other parts from reference TRBV7-3 and TRBJ1-2): GAGVSQTPSNKVTEKGKYVELRCDPISGHTALYWYRQSLGQGPEFLIYFQGTGAADDSGLPNDRFFAVRPEGSVSTLKIQRTERGDSAVYLCASSPDSYGYTFGSGTRLTVV.

The rearrangement joins TRBV18 to TRBJ1-5; TRBD1 aligns across 8 bases. The germline V gene encodes CDR1 KGHSH and CDR2 LQKENI. This CDR3 is 13 amino acids long. V lost 3 bases, J lost 6 bases, and 1 base stayed unmatched. DNA of the CDR3: TGTGCCAGCTCACCGGACAGGGCTCAGCCCCAGCATTTT. Its translation: CASSPDRAQPQHF.

The rearrangement joins TRBV2 to TRBJ1-2; D is perhaps TRBD1 (5 bases). V lost 4 bases to trimming and J lost 6 bases, with 15 bases between them. Per the germline V gene, CDR1 is SNHLY and CDR2 is FYNNEI. CDR3 length: 14 amino acids. CDR3 bases: TGTGCCAGCAGTGCGTCCCGGGGGGATGATGGCTACACCTTC. This sequence encodes CASSASRGDDGYTF.

This clone appeared once. The chain is built from TRBV7-8 and TRBJ2-7; TRBD2 is a possible D gene (5 bases). Trimming cost V 0 bases and J 9 bases, with 9 bases left between them. The CDR3 is 12 amino acids. CDR1 is SGHVS, CDR2 FQNEAQ, per germline. CDR3 protein: CASSLAGELQYF. CDR3 nucleotides: TGTGCCAGCAGCTTAGCCGGGGAGCTGCAGTACTTC.

The chain couples TRBV9 to TRBJ2-2; 7 bases are shared with TRBD1. This CDR3 has 15 residues. With 0 bases clipped from V and 1 base from J, the junction kept 0 bases outside the gene matches. From germline, CDR1 is SGDLS and CDR2 YYNGEE. CDR3 coding DNA: TGTGCCAGCAGCGTAGGGACAGGGAACACCGGGGAGCTGTTTTTT. Translated, it gives CASSVGTGNTGELFF.

The gene calls are TRBV27 and TRBJ1-1; D call uncertain. Germline V gene data show CDR1 as MNHEY and CDR2 as SMNVEV (reference sequence). The CDR3 runs to 16 residues. Deletions cut 5 bases from V and 1 base from J, with 17 bases between. The CDR3 DNA is TGTGCCAGCAGTCTTTGGCCGACCAGGCAGAACACTGAAGCTTTCTTT. As protein: CASSLWPTRQNTEAFF.

This clone was observed a handful of times. This chain links TRBV6-6 with TRBJ2-6; no clear D gene. Germline V gene lookup returns CDR1 MNHNY and CDR2 SVGAGI (reference sequence). The CDR3 has 15 amino acids. V was clipped by 8 bases and J by 2 bases, with 13 bases between them. The CDR3 reads CASLEIYAGANVLTF. The CDR3 coding sequence is TGTGCCAGCCTAGAGATTTACGCTGGGGCCAACGTCCTGACTTTC.

The V gene is TRBV11-2, the J gene TRBJ2-7; the match to TRBD1 covers 7 bases. Trimming took 6 bases from V and 2 from J; bases not matched to a gene: 1. The CDR3 is 12 residues long. The germline V gene encodes CDR1 SGHAT and CDR2 FQNNGV. The CDR3: CASSDRAYEQYF. Written as DNA, the CDR3 is TGTGCCAGCAGTGACAGGGCCTACGAGCAGTACTTC. Together with reference TRBV11-2 and TRBJ2-7, the CDR3 gives the full variable domain: EAGVAQSPRYKIIEKRQSVAFWCNPISGHATLYWYQQILGQGPKLLIQFQNNGVVDDSQLPKDRFSAERLKGVDSTLKIQPAKLEDSAVYLCASSDRAYEQYFGPGTRLTVT.

The genes are TRBV19 and TRBJ1-2; D is perhaps TRBD1 (5 bases). V lost 5 bases, J lost 0 bases, and 7 bases lay in between. The CDR3 runs to 13 residues. Per germline, CDR1 LNHDA and CDR2 SQIVND (reference sequence). The CDR3: CASSQGSNYGYTF. For the CDR3, the DNA is TGTGCCAGTAGTCAGGGCTCTAACTATGGCTACACCTTC.

This sequence joins TRBV5-1 and TRBJ2-5; TRBD1 agrees at 7 bases. Germline V lookup: CDR1 SGHRS, CDR2 YFSETQ. The V segment lost 2 bases and the J segment 2 bases; nucleotides outside the gene matches: 3. The CDR3 is 14 amino acids. The CDR3 nucleotides read TGCGCCAGCAGCTTCCTGGGACAGCAAGAGACCCAGTACTTC. Translation: CASSFLGQQETQYF.

V usage is TRBV7-9 and J usage is TRBJ1-2, with D possibly TRBD1 on 5 matching bases. CDR1 is SEHNR, CDR2 FQNEAQ, per germline (reference sequence). Trimming stripped 11 bases from V and 4 bases from J, with 11 bases between. This CDR3 region has 11 residues. The CDR3 sequence is CASGGVYGYTF. Written as DNA, the CDR3 is TGTGCCTCGGGGGGTGTCTATGGCTACACCTTC.

The V and J genes are TRBV7-8 and TRBJ1-6, with 10 bases fitting TRBD1. The CDR3 length is 18 residues. The ends lost 5 bases at V and 5 bases at J; junction bases unmatched: 12. Germline V gene sequence: CDR1 SGHVS, CDR2 FQNEAQ. CDR3 sequence: CASSPRDRGRLHNSPLHF. The CDR3 region has the DNA TGTGCCAGCAGCCCCCGGGACAGGGGACGGCTCCATAATTCACCCCTCCACTTT.

J is TRBJ1-1 and V is TRBV5-1, with D maybe TRBD1 (6 bases). The CDR3 has 13 residues. Looked up from germline, CDR1 is SGHRS and CDR2 is YFSETQ. V dropped 1 base and J dropped 4 bases, with 8 bases sitting between them. CDR3 amino acids: CASSLTGSTEAFF. The CDR3 coding sequence is TGCGCCAGCAGCTTGACAGGGTCCACTGAAGCTTTCTTT.

The CDR3 DNA sequence: TGCGCCAGCAGCCAAGAAGAGATGGGACTAGCGGGGGTAGAGACCCAGTACTTC. Its protein is CASSQEEMGLAGVETQYF. This chain uses TRBV4-1 with TRBJ2-5; 14 bases are a match to TRBD2. CDR1 and CDR2 (germline): MGHRA, YSYEKL. After removal of 0 bases from V and 4 bases from J, the junction contained 7 bases not matched to a gene. The CDR3 has 18 amino acids.

This clone showed up just a few times. The gene calls are TRBV6-6 and TRBJ2-7; weak D call: TRBD1 (6 bases). Germline assignment: CDR1 MNHNY and CDR2 SVGAGI (reference sequence). Trimming took off 7 bases at V and 0 bases at J, with 10 bases between the two ends. The CDR3 length is 13 residues. CDR3 region: CASTRDNSYEQYF. CDR3 coding DNA: TGTGCCAGCACCCGGGACAACTCCTACGAGCAGTACTTC.

The gene calls are TRBV5-4 and TRBJ2-7; 9 bases align to TRBD2. This CDR3 has 15 residues. Germline CDR1 SGHNT, CDR2 YYREEE (reference sequence). Germline trimming cut 1 base from V and 2 bases from J; bases unmatched to any gene: 4. CDR3 sequence reads: CASSLSAGGTYEQYF. The CDR3 DNA is TGTGCCAGCAGCTTGTCAGCGGGGGGTACCTACGAGCAGTACTTC.

This clone was observed a few times. The chain couples TRBV27 to TRBJ2-7; 7 bases are shared with TRBD1. The CDR3 has 13 amino acids. Germline values: CDR1 MNHEY, CDR2 SMNVEV (reference sequence). V shed 4 bases and J 5 bases; nucleotides not matched to a gene: 5. CDR3 in amino acids: CASSSPGGHEQYF. In DNA form, the CDR3 reads TGTGCCAGCAGTTCCCCAGGGGGTCACGAGCAGTACTTC.

The rearrangement links TRBV4-2 to TRBJ2-3; 12 bases fit TRBD2. The CDR3 runs to 18 residues. J gave up 2 bases and V 0 bases, and 6 bases lay outside the gene matches. Germline CDR1 LGHNA, CDR2 YNFKEQ. CDR3 loop: CASSQEALAGGYTDTQYF. DNA of the CDR3: TGTGCCAGCAGCCAAGAGGCTCTAGCGGGGGGGTACACAGATACGCAGTATTTT.

The chain employs TRBV18 and TRBJ2-3; 8 bases align to TRBD1. Germline V gene lookup returns CDR1 KGHSH and CDR2 LQKENI. There are 15 residues in the CDR3. After removal of 6 bases from V and 2 bases from J, the junction contained 7 bases not matched to a gene. The CDR3 DNA follows: TGTGCCAGCTCTCGACAGGGGAGTTCCACAGATACGCAGTATTTT. Its protein is CASSRQGSSTDTQYF.

The V call is TRBV7-7, the J call TRBJ2-7, with D maybe TRBD1 (6 bases). Looked up from germline, CDR1 is SSHAT and CDR2 is FNYEAQ (reference sequence). The CDR3 contains 14 residues. Trimming removed 5 bases from V and 7 bases from J, with 18 bases in between. The CDR3 loop reads CASSPRGGSSEQYF. In DNA form, the CDR3 reads TGTGCCAGCAGCCCCCGAGGGGGATCGAGTGAGCAGTACTTC. Full variable domain (remainder filled in from reference TRBV7-7 and TRBJ2-7): GAGVSQSPRYKVTKRGQDVTLRCDPISSHATLYWYQQALGQGPEFLTYFNYEAQPDKSGLPSDRFSAERPEGSISTLTIQRTEQRDSAMYRCASSPRGGSSEQYFGPGTRLTVT.

The chain employs TRBV9 and TRBJ1-6, with D possibly matching TRBD1 (5 bases). The CDR3 is made up of 15 amino acids. V was clipped by 6 bases and J by 3 bases, with 13 bases between them. Germline assignment: CDR1 SGDLS and CDR2 YYNGEE. The chain's CDR3 is CASKNDSIYNSPLHF. In DNA, the CDR3 is TGTGCCAGCAAAAACGACAGTATCTATAATTCACCCCTCCACTTT.

The chain is built from TRBV14 and TRBJ2-6; D not certain. CDR1 is SGHDN and CDR2 is FVKESK in the germline V gene. CDR3 length: 15 amino acids. V gave up 3 bases and J gave up 0 bases, with 6 bases separating them. The CDR3 spells CASSHVFSGANVLTF. The CDR3 DNA is TGTGCCAGCAGCCACGTCTTCTCTGGGGCCAACGTCCTGACTTTC.

This clone has only one observation. The rearrangement links TRBV11-3 to TRBJ1-6; 8 bases match TRBD1. CDR3 size: 14 residues. The germline gives CDR1 SGHNT, CDR2 YENEEA. V lost 3 bases, J lost 6 bases, and 1 base stayed unmatched. The CDR3 nucleotides are TGTGCCAGCAGCTTCGGACAGGGTAATTCACCCCTCCACTTT. This translates into CASSFGQGNSPLHF.

The CDR3 loop reads CASSVDHSWLGYTF. CDR3 DNA: TGTGCCAGCAGCGTAGACCACAGCTGGCTCGGCTACACCTTC. This chain links TRBV9 with TRBJ1-2, with no clear D. The V end lost 0 bases, the J end lost 8 bases, and 14 bases lay between the germline ends. The CDR3 has 14 amino acids. Germline-derived CDR1 and CDR2 are SGDLS and YYNGEE.

CDR3 loop: CASSQTSSGGTGELFF. CDR3 bases: TGTGCCAGCAGCCAAACCTCATCCGGGGGCACCGGGGAGCTGTTTTTT. J is TRBJ2-2 and V is TRBV7-3; TRBD2 is a possible D gene (6 bases). The CDR3 extends over 16 amino acids. V lost 5 bases and J 4 bases, leaving 17 bases between the germline ends. Germline V CDR1 and CDR2: SGHTA, FQGTGA.

V is TRBV5-4 and J is TRBJ2-5; D call uncertain. The V end was cut by 0 bases, the J end by 5 bases, with 8 bases between. The CDR3 is made up of 13 amino acids. Germline values: CDR1 SGHNT, CDR2 YYREEE (reference sequence). CDR3 coding DNA: TGTGCCAGCAGCTTGGTGGCCGGGGAGACCCAGTACTTC. It codes for CASSLVAGETQYF.